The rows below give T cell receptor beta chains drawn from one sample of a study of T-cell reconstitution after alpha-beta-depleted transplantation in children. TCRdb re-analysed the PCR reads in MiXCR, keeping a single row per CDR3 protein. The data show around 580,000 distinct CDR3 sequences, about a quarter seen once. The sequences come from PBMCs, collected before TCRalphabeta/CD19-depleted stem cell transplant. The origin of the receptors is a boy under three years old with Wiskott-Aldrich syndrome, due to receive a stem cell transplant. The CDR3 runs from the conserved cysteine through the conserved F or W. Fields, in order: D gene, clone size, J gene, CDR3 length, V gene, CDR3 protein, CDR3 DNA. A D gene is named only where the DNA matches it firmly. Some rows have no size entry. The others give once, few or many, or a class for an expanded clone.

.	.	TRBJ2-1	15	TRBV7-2	CASSFMGGSYNEQFF	TGTGCCAGCAGCTTTATGGGAGGCTCCTACAATGAGCAGTTCTTC
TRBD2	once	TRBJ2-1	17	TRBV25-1	CASSVSRTSGGYNEQFF	TGTGCCAGCAGTGTTAGTCGGACTAGCGGAGGATACAATGAGCAGTTCTTC
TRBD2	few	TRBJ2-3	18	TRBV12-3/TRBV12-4	CASSLGGTSGRGTDTQYF	TGTGCCAGCAGCCTTGGGGGGACTAGCGGGAGGGGCACAGATACGCAGTATTTT
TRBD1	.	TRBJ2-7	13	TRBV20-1	CSGSTGGTYEQYF	TGCAGTGGTTCGACAGGGGGCACCTACGAGCAGTACTTC
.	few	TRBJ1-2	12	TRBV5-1	CASSTGLYGYTF	TGCGCCAGCAGCACGGGCCTCTATGGCTACACCTTC
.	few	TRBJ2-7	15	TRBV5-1	CASSSQGPFGGEQYF	TGCGCCAGCAGCTCCCAAGGTCCATTCGGGGGCGAGCAGTACTTC
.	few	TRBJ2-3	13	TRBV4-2	CASSQRDPDTQYF	TGTGCCAGCAGCCAACGGGATCCAGATACGCAGTATTTT
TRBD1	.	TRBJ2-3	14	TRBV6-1	CASSPTTGPDTQYF	TGTGCCAGCAGTCCTACGACAGGGCCAGATACGCAGTATTTT
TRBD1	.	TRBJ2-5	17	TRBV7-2	CASSLKWTGPSQETQYF	TGTGCCAGCAGCTTAAAATGGACAGGGCCCTCCCAAGAGACCCAGTACTTC
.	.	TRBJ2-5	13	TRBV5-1	CASSPSVQETQYF	TGCGCCAGCAGCCCGTCGGTCCAAGAGACCCAGTACTTC
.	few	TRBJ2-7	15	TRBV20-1	CSSVVFEGFRFEQYF	TGCAGCAGCGTAGTTTTTGAAGGATTTAGGTTCGAGCAGTACTTC
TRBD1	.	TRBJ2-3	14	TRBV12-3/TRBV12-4	CASSPQTGPDTQYF	TGTGCCAGCAGTCCTCAGACAGGGCCAGATACGCAGTATTTT
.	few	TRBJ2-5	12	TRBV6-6	CASSYSPETQYF	TGTGCCAGCAGTTATTCCCCAGAGACCCAGTACTTC
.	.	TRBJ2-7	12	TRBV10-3	CAISTNAYEQYF	TGTGCCATCAGCACCAACGCCTACGAGCAGTACTTC
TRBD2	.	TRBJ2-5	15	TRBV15	CATSRDAGGEETQYF	TGTGCCACCAGCAGAGATGCGGGAGGGGAAGAGACCCAGTACTTC
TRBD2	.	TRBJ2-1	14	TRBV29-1	CSVETGRAYNEQFF	TGCAGCGTTGAGACCGGGAGGGCCTACAATGAGCAGTTCTTC
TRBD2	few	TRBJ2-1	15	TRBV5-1	CASSDPSGANNEQFF	TGCGCCAGCAGCGACCCTAGCGGGGCTAACAATGAGCAGTTCTTC
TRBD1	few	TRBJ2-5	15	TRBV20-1	CSATRPGTGQETQYF	TGCAGTGCCACCCGTCCCGGGACAGGCCAAGAGACCCAGTACTTC
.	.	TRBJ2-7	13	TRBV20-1	CSANSGSSYEQYF	TGCAGTGCTAACTCCGGGAGCTCCTACGAGCAGTACTTC
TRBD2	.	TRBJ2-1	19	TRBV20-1	CSAKKGLAGTWSSYNEQFF	TGCAGTGCCAAGAAAGGACTAGCGGGAACCTGGAGCTCCTACAATGAGCAGTTCTTC
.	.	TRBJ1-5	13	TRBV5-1	CASSLGENQPQHF	TGCGCCAGCAGCTTGGGCGAGAATCAGCCCCAGCATTTT
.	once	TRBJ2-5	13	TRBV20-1	CSAPSRSKETQYF	TGCAGTGCTCCGTCCAGGTCTAAAGAGACCCAGTACTTC
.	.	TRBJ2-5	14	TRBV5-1	CASSLEGGGETQYF	TGCGCCAGCAGCTTGGAAGGAGGGGGAGAGACCCAGTACTTC
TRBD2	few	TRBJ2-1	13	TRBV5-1	CASSPSGGVEQFF	TGCGCCAGCAGCCCCTCGGGAGGCGTTGAGCAGTTCTTC